The entry below describes one T cell receptor beta chain. Method: immunoSEQ multiplex PCR; TCRdb's copy keeps in-frame clones and lacks some. The sample gives hundreds of thousands of clones, 86% of which show up once; roughly 4.9% is in the top ten. This sample was taken from a study of blood T cell repertoires in COVID-19. Shortly before study entry, within 2 weeks, exposed participants had met a COVID-19 case. CDR1 and CDR2 (germline): ENHRY, SYGVKD. The V gene lost 3 bases and the J gene lost 3 bases, with 9 bases spanning the gap. The CDR3 spans 14 residues. This clonotype originated in a young woman who had been exposed to COVID-19. This chain links TRBV10-3 with TRBJ1-5, with D tentatively TRBD1 (5 bases). Sequencing input: PBMCs or T cells enriched from blood (not recorded which). CDR3 in amino acids: CAISDRANNQPQHF. CDR3 DNA: TGTGCCATCAGTGACAGGGCCAACAATCAGCCCCAGCATTTT.